Below, 22 T cell receptor beta chains from the same sample are listed, as sequenced in a study of control samples from healthy donors and cancer patients. Only in-frame clones appear in the TCRdb table, and some are missing; sequencing was by immunoSEQ multiplex PCR. Among some 150,000 clones listed, around 92% were seen once. Material: blood. All receptors come from a woman under 40 in good health.

The chain joins TRBV4-2 to TRBJ1-5; perhaps TRBD1 as D (5 bases). Trimming left V 0 bases short and J 7 bases short, with 13 bases between. The CDR3 runs to 15 residues. Germline V gene lookup returns CDR1 LGHNA and CDR2 YNFKEQ. The chain's CDR3 is CASSQELAGSQPQHF. CDR3 nucleotides: TGTGCCAGCAGCCAAGAACTTGCAGGGAGCCAGCCCCAGCATTTT.

The chain is built from TRBV14 and TRBJ2-1; D assignment may be TRBD1 or TRBD2 (5 bases each). The CDR3 covers 16 residues. Germline assignment: CDR1 SGHDN and CDR2 FVKESK. V lost 3 bases and J 6 bases, leaving 18 bases between the germline ends. The CDR3 here is CASSQTGTLTLNEQFF. The CDR3 nucleotides read TGTGCCAGCAGCCAGACCGGGACGCTGACCCTCAATGAGCAGTTCTTC.

V usage is TRBV27 and J usage is TRBJ2-7, with D possibly matching TRBD2 (6 bases). Germline assignment: CDR1 MNHEY and CDR2 SMNVEV (reference sequence). CDR3 length: 15 amino acids. V lost 2 bases, J lost 2 bases, and 13 bases lay in between. The chain's CDR3 is CASSLKGGPTYEQYF. The CDR3 bases are TGTGCCAGCAGTTTAAAGGGAGGCCCTACCTACGAGCAGTACTTC.

The chain links TRBV11-3 to TRBJ2-2; no firm D call. CDR1 SGHNT and CDR2 YENEEA come from the germline V gene. There are 12 residues in the CDR3. V lost 5 bases and J 3 bases, leaving 4 bases between the germline ends. The DNA of the CDR3 is TGTGCCAGCAGCGGGTACACCGGGGAGCTGTTTTTT. Translating gives CASSGYTGELFF.

This chain uses TRBV19 with TRBJ2-2; TRBD2 might be the D (5 bases). Germline V gene sequence: CDR1 LNHDA, CDR2 SQIVND (reference sequence). V shed 3 bases and J shed 7 bases, with 9 bases lying between them. This CDR3 comprises 13 residues. The CDR3 DNA sequence: TGTGCCAGTAGTATTTCCCGGGGCGGGGAGCTGTTTTTT. It is translated as CASSISRGGELFF.

V usage is TRBV12-3 or TRBV12-4 and J usage is TRBJ2-5, with D unresolved. The V gene lost 4 bases and the J gene lost 1 base, with 7 bases spanning the gap. The CDR3 runs to 13 residues. In nucleotides, the CDR3 is TGTGCCAGCAGTTCCCGGATCCAAGAGACCCAGTACTTC. It translates to CASSSRIQETQYF.

This chain uses TRBV7-9 with TRBJ2-1; the match to TRBD2 covers 12 bases. The CDR3 covers 15 residues. From germline, CDR1 is SEHNR and CDR2 FQNEAQ (reference sequence). Losses at the gene ends were 6 bases for V and 6 bases for J; bases not matched to a gene: 6. CDR3 nucleotides: TGTGCCAGCAGGCCCCTAGCGGGAGGGATCAATGAGCAGTTCTTC. Its translation is CASRPLAGGINEQFF.

The rearrangement uses TRBV14 and TRBJ1-5; TRBD1 aligns across 8 bases. The CDR3 loop spans 15 amino acids. Germline trimming cut 1 base from V and 3 bases from J; bases unmatched to any gene: 2. The germline V gene has CDR1 SGHDN and CDR2 FVKESK. In DNA form, the CDR3 reads TGTGCCAGCAGCCAAGCAGGGGGCCCCAATCAGCCCCAGCATTTT. This sequence encodes CASSQAGGPNQPQHF.

The chain has TRBV5-1 and TRBJ1-2; 7 positions match TRBD1. The V gene end was trimmed by 4 bases and the J gene end by 3 bases; junction bases not matched to a gene: 6. CDR3 size: 14 residues. Germline values: CDR1 SGHRS, CDR2 YFSETQ. The CDR3 DNA reads as TGCGCCAGCAGCAACTGGGACAGCGACTATGGCTACACCTTC. Translation: CASSNWDSDYGYTF.

In DNA form, the CDR3 reads TGTGCCAGCAGTTTTCAGGGGGCTGAAGCTTTCTTT. It codes for CASSFQGAEAFF. V and J are TRBV12-3 or TRBV12-4 and TRBJ1-1; 7 bases are shared with TRBD1. V dropped 3 bases and J dropped 6; count of bases not matched to a gene: 1. CDR3 length: 12 residues.

The J gene is TRBJ2-5, the V gene TRBV6-1; no definite D call. The germline V and J ends were trimmed by 3 bases and 6 bases, with 11 bases remaining between them. Germline CDR1 and CDR2: MNHNS and SASEGT. The CDR3 runs to 13 residues. The CDR3 sequence: CASSELEFKTQYF. CDR3 bases: TGTGCCAGCAGTGAGTTAGAATTTAAGACCCAGTACTTC.

Details on this clone: Different DNA sequences within this sample yield the same CDR3. This chain links TRBV29-1 with TRBJ2-7, with D unresolved. CDR1 and CDR2 from the germline V gene are SQVTM and ANQGSEA. Trimming removed 0 bases from V and 0 bases from J, with 3 bases in between. The CDR3 is 12 residues long. CDR3 coding DNA: TGCAGCGTTGAAGACAGCTCCTACGAGCAGTACTTC. Its translation is CSVEDSSYEQYF.

This clone was seen a handful of times. The chain has TRBV9 and TRBJ2-1, with D tentatively TRBD2 (6 bases). V was trimmed by 0 bases and J by 4 bases, leaving 11 bases between them. The CDR3 runs 15 residues. CDR1 and CDR2 (germline): SGDLS, YYNGEE. DNA of the CDR3: TGTGCCAGCAGCGTAGAAATAGCGGAATACAATGAGCAGTTCTTC. It yields the protein CASSVEIAEYNEQFF.

The V and J genes are TRBV19 and TRBJ2-3; 7 bases are shared with TRBD2. Germline-derived CDR1 and CDR2 are LNHDA and SQIVND (reference sequence). This CDR3 region has 16 residues. V shed 1 base and J 3 bases; nucleotides not matched to a gene: 7. In nucleotides, the CDR3 is TGTGCCAGTAGTATAGGGGAGGGTCCGGGAACAGATACGCAGTATTTT. Protein product: CASSIGEGPGTDTQYF.

In DNA form, the CDR3 reads TGTGCCAGCACCTCCGGGACAGGGGGCTCCTACAATGAGCAGTTCTTC. Amino acids: CASTSGTGGSYNEQFF. The V call is TRBV9, the J call TRBJ2-1; TRBD1 agrees at 11 bases. In germline, CDR1 is SGDLS, CDR2 YYNGEE. Trimming took 6 bases from V and 0 from J; bases not matched to a gene: 5. This CDR3 spans 16 amino acids. Looking up the rest from reference TRBV9 and TRBJ2-1 gives the full variable domain: DSGVTQTPKHLITATGQRVTLRCSPRSGDLSVYWYQQSLDQGLQFLIQYYNGEERAKGNILERFSAQQFPDLHSELNLSSLELGDSALYFCASTSGTGGSYNEQFFGPGTRLTVL.

The rearrangement uses TRBV7-9 and TRBJ1-5; D might be TRBD1 (5 bases). Germline CDR1 is SEHNR and CDR2 is FQNEAQ (reference sequence). V lost 4 bases, J lost 1 base, and 5 bases lay in between. This CDR3 spans 13 amino acids. CDR3: CASSWDSNQPQHF. In nucleotides, the CDR3 is TGTGCCAGCAGCTGGGACAGCAATCAGCCCCAGCATTTT.

This chain connects TRBV2 to TRBJ1-6; D not certain. Germline CDR1 reads SNHLY; CDR2 reads FYNNEI. The length of the CDR3 is 14 residues. V gave up 6 bases and J gave up 0 bases, with 6 bases separating them. The DNA of the CDR3 is TGTGCCAGCAGACTTAGCTCCTATAATTCACCCCTCCACTTT. Amino acid sequence: CASRLSSYNSPLHF.

The rearrangement links TRBV24-1 to TRBJ2-1; 8 bases align to TRBD2. Germline V CDR1 and CDR2: KGHDR, SFDVKD. This CDR3 contains 16 residues. V lost 9 bases and J lost 0; bases outside the gene matches: 9. This CDR3 reads CATGGAGGTSYNEQFF. The CDR3 DNA is TGTGCCACCGGGGGGGCGGGAGGCACCTCCTACAATGAGCAGTTCTTC.

The chain has TRBV10-3 and TRBJ2-7; 14 nucleotides match TRBD2. The J segment lost 3 bases and the V segment lost 2 bases, leaving 3 bases of the junction unmatched. The CDR3 consists of 16 residues. Germline CDR1 and CDR2: ENHRY and SYGVKD. CDR3 sequence reads: CAISEGGLAGVYEQYF. CDR3 coding DNA: TGTGCCATCAGTGAGGGGGGACTAGCGGGGGTCTACGAGCAGTACTTC.

The chain is built from TRBV7-9 and TRBJ2-1; 10 bases are a match to TRBD2. This CDR3 is built from 13 residues. V shed 3 bases and J 8 bases; nucleotides not matched to a gene: 1. In germline, CDR1 is SEHNR, CDR2 FQNEAQ (reference sequence). In nucleotides, the CDR3 is TGTGCCAGCAGCTTTGGACTAGCGGATGAGCAGTTCTTC. Encoded protein: CASSFGLADEQFF.

J is TRBJ1-1 and V is TRBV28, with 8 bases aligning to TRBD1. CDR3 length: 14 amino acids. The V gene's germline CDR1 is MDHEN and CDR2 SYDVKM. V was pared by 6 bases and J by 3 bases, with 6 bases of the junction left unmatched. The CDR3 here is CASRQGDRDTEAFF. CDR3 sequence (DNA): TGTGCCAGCAGACAGGGGGATCGGGACACTGAAGCTTTCTTT.

The chain has TRBV27 and TRBJ1-6; D might be TRBD1 (6 bases). This CDR3 is 16 amino acids long. The V gene's germline CDR1 is MNHEY and CDR2 SMNVEV (reference sequence). Trimming stripped 5 bases from V and 2 bases from J, with 13 bases between. The CDR3 DNA reads TGTGCCAGCAGTCGAAAGGGGGTCGCCTATAATTCACCCCTCCACTTT. Amino acid sequence: CASSRKGVAYNSPLHF.